These 32 T cell receptor beta chains originate from one sample sequenced in a study of PD-L1 blockade in urothelial cancer. Here immunoSEQ multiplex PCR was the method, and the copy in TCRdb shows in-frame clones only, minus some. The profile shows tens of thousands of clones, 85% of them singletons. As to time point: pretreatment peripheral blood. Sequences were derived from PBMCs, sampled around atezolizumab (anti-PD-L1) treatment. All receptors derive from a man in his sixties or seventies with urothelial cancer.

The gene calls are TRBV7-2 and TRBJ2-1, with TRBD2 matching over 10 bases. The CDR3 has 15 residues. With 1 base clipped from V and 7 bases from J, the junction kept 4 bases outside the gene matches. Germline V gene lookup returns CDR1 SGHTA and CDR2 FQGNSA. Here the CDR3 reads CASSLVGGLANEQFF. CDR3 DNA sequence: TGTGCCAGCAGCTTAGTAGGGGGACTAGCGAATGAGCAGTTCTTC. The full variable domain, rest sourced from reference TRBV7-2 and TRBJ2-1, is GAGVSQSPSNKVTEKGKDVELRCDPISGHTALYWYRQSLGQGLEFLIYFQGNSAPDKSGLPSDRFSAERTGGSVSTLTIQRTQQEDSAVYLCASSLVGGLANEQFFGPGTRLTVL.

The rearrangement joins TRBV19 to TRBJ2-7; 8 bases are a match to TRBD1. Germline values: CDR1 LNHDA, CDR2 SQIVND (reference sequence). The V and J ends lost 1 base and 3 bases, in that order; junction bases with no gene match: 11. The CDR3 extends over 17 amino acids. CDR3 residues: CASSIAASGTGVYEQYF. DNA for the CDR3: TGTGCCAGTAGTATAGCCGCTTCCGGGACAGGCGTCTACGAGCAGTACTTC.

The chain carries TRBV6-1 and TRBJ1-1, with 7 nucleotides matching TRBD1. Germline-derived CDR1 and CDR2 are MNHNS and SASEGT. V lost 5 bases, J lost 1 base, and 7 bases stayed unmatched. CDR3 length: 15 residues. The CDR3, as DNA: TGTGCCAGCAGTCCAGGAGAGGGGGCGAACACTGAAGCTTTCTTT. Its protein product is CASSPGEGANTEAFF.

The gene calls are TRBV6-5 and TRBJ2-7; 7 bases match TRBD1. From germline, CDR1 is MNHEY and CDR2 SVGAGI. Trimming took 6 bases from V and 0 from J; bases not matched to a gene: 8. There are 15 residues in the CDR3. CDR3 DNA sequence: TGTGCCAGCAGGAGACAGGGTATGGACTCCTACGAGCAGTACTTC. It yields the protein CASRRQGMDSYEQYF.

V gene TRBV2 combines with J gene TRBJ1-5; 9 nucleotides agree with TRBD1. Germline V gives CDR1 SNHLY, CDR2 FYNNEI. V shed 8 bases, J shed 3 bases, and the junction held 5 bases outside the gene matches. The CDR3 has 14 amino acids. The DNA of the CDR3 is TGTGCCAGCGCTACAGGGGGCTTCAATCAGCCCCAGCATTTT. Amino acid sequence: CASATGGFNQPQHF.

V usage is TRBV7-2 and J usage is TRBJ2-3, with 7 bases lining up with TRBD1. CDR1 and CDR2 (germline): SGHTA, FQGNSA. The V and J ends lost 5 bases and 5 bases, in that order; junction bases with no gene match: 7. The CDR3 has 14 amino acids. CDR3 in amino acids: CASSPGGPKDTQYF. The CDR3 region has the DNA TGTGCCAGCAGCCCAGGGGGTCCCAAAGATACGCAGTATTTT.

J is TRBJ1-5 and V is TRBV11-2, with TRBD1 as a possible D gene (5 bases). Trimming took 1 base from V and 7 from J, leaving 8 bases between them. CDR3 size: 13 residues. CDR1 and CDR2 (germline): SGHAT, FQNNGV. In DNA form, the CDR3 reads TGTGCCAGCAGCTTAGGACAGACACAGCCCCAGCATTTT. Translating gives CASSLGQTQPQHF. Based on the CDR3 plus reference TRBV11-2 and TRBJ1-5, the full variable domain is EAGVAQSPRYKIIEKRQSVAFWCNPISGHATLYWYQQILGQGPKLLIQFQNNGVVDDSQLPKDRFSAERLKGVDSTLKIQPAKLEDSAVYLCASSLGQTQPQHFGDGTRLSIL.

The V and J genes are TRBV7-9 and TRBJ2-5; possibly TRBD2 for D (6 bases). V was shortened by 8 bases and J by 2 bases, with 18 bases between the two germline ends. Germline V gives CDR1 SEHNR, CDR2 FQNEAQ (reference sequence). The CDR3 spans 15 residues. DNA for the CDR3: TGTGCCAGCCGCCTAGGGACTTTCTTTCAAGAGACCCAGTACTTC. This sequence encodes CASRLGTFFQETQYF.

The V and J genes are TRBV10-1 and TRBJ2-1; 10 positions match TRBD2. The CDR3 loop spans 18 amino acids. With V trimmed by 6 bases and J by 0 bases, 11 bases remained unmatched. CDR1 and CDR2 from the germline V gene are WNHNN and SYGVQD (reference sequence). CDR3 sequence: CASSPRTSGASSYNEQFF. The CDR3 DNA follows: TGCGCCAGCAGCCCCCGGACTAGCGGAGCGAGCTCCTACAATGAGCAGTTCTTC.

The chain joins TRBV27 to TRBJ2-7; 12 nucleotides match TRBD2. Germline CDR1 reads MNHEY; CDR2 reads SMNVEV (reference sequence). The CDR3 consists of 17 residues. The V segment lost 0 bases and the J segment 1 base; nucleotides outside the gene matches: 4. The CDR3 sequence is CASSLSGTSGLSYEQYF. CDR3 DNA: TGTGCCAGCAGTTTATCGGGGACTAGCGGGTTATCCTACGAGCAGTACTTC.

DNA of the CDR3: TGCGCCAGCAGCTTGAGGGGGGGGGACACTGAAGCTTTCTTT. It specifies CASSLRGGDTEAFF. The V and J genes are TRBV5-1 and TRBJ1-1; D is perhaps TRBD1 (6 bases). This CDR3 has 14 amino acids. CDR1 SGHRS and CDR2 YFSETQ come from the germline V gene. V was clipped by 1 base and J by 3 bases, with 10 bases between them. Supplemented by reference TRBV5-1 and TRBJ1-1, the full variable domain reads KAGVTQTPRYLIKTRGQQVTLSCSPISGHRSVSWYQQTPGQGLQFLFEYFSETQRNKGNFPGRFSGRQFSNSRSEMNVSTLELGDSALYLCASSLRGGDTEAFFGQGTRLTVV.

The rearrangement uses TRBV11-2 and TRBJ2-3; 8 nucleotides match TRBD2. The CDR3 spans 17 residues. Per germline, CDR1 SGHAT and CDR2 FQNNGV. J lost 4 bases, V lost 7 bases, and 16 bases had no gene match. The CDR3 nucleotides read TGTGCCAGCACCACGACAGCGGGAGCGGGCCCCCCAGATACGCAGTATTTT. It is translated as CASTTTAGAGPPDTQYF.

The chain carries TRBV5-1 and TRBJ2-3, with TRBD2 as a possible D gene (6 bases). Trimming cost V 0 bases and J 1 base, with 9 bases left between them. The length of the CDR3 is 15 residues. CDR1 SGHRS and CDR2 YFSETQ come from the germline V gene. CDR3 residues: CASSLAGLGTDTQYF. CDR3 coding DNA: TGCGCCAGCAGCTTGGCGGGACTTGGCACAGATACGCAGTATTTT.

This rearrangement joins TRBV18 to TRBJ2-3; a possible D gene is TRBD2 (5 bases). Trimming cost V 5 bases and J 14 bases, with 26 bases left between them. CDR3 size: 15 residues. From germline, CDR1 is KGHSH and CDR2 LQKENI. For the CDR3, the DNA is TGTGCCAGCTCAGTGGAGCGGAGCACCCGGAGATACGCGTATTTT. Translation gives CASSVERSTRRYAYF.

V and J are TRBV6-5 and TRBJ2-5; 8 bases are shared with TRBD2. The CDR3 loop spans 13 amino acids. After removal of 11 bases from V and 4 bases from J, the junction contained 9 bases not matched to a gene. The germline V gene encodes CDR1 MNHEY and CDR2 SVGAGI. DNA of the CDR3: TGTGCCCATTCCGGGGGGGCAGGAGAGACCCAGTACTTC. This sequence encodes CAHSGGAGETQYF.

Only one count was recorded for this clone. This sequence joins TRBV6-5 and TRBJ1-1, with 7 bases that match TRBD1. V lost 2 bases, J lost 1 base, and 4 bases stayed unmatched. CDR1 is MNHEY, CDR2 SVGAGI, per germline. CDR3 length equals 15 residues. Here the CDR3 DNA reads TGTGCCAGCAGTTACACTAGGGACAGGAACACTGAAGCTTTCTTT. Its translation is CASSYTRDRNTEAFF.

This clone was observed a single time. This sample includes further DNA sequences coding for the same CDR3. The rearrangement uses TRBV5-1 and TRBJ2-7, with TRBD2 matching 10 bases. The CDR3 is 15 amino acids. V shed 0 bases and J 3 bases; nucleotides not matched to a gene: 3. Germline loops: CDR1 SGHRS, CDR2 YFSETQ. This chain's CDR3 is CASSLASGGSYEQYF. The CDR3 DNA follows: TGCGCCAGCAGCTTGGCTAGCGGGGGTAGCTACGAGCAGTACTTC.

V gene TRBV4-1 combines with J gene TRBJ1-1; D perhaps matches TRBD1 (5 bases). Between the trimmed V and J ends, which lost 2 bases and 0 bases, there was a span of 10 bases. Looked up from germline, CDR1 is MGHRA and CDR2 is YSYEKL. The CDR3 loop spans 15 amino acids. The CDR3 DNA follows: TGCGCCAGCAGCCAATCGACAGACTTGAACACTGAAGCTTTCTTT. Translating gives CASSQSTDLNTEAFF.

With regard to this clone: Within the sample, other DNA sequences also encode this same CDR3. The rearrangement uses TRBV5-6 and TRBJ1-2; TRBD1 agrees at 7 bases. The CDR3 runs to 14 residues. The germline V gene has CDR1 SGHDT and CDR2 YYEEEE. The V segment lost 0 bases and the J segment 8 bases; nucleotides outside the gene matches: 7. CDR3 in DNA: TGTGCCAGCAGCTTGGAAGGGGGCTCGTTAGGCTACACCTTC. It translates to CASSLEGGSLGYTF. Drawing the rest from reference TRBV5-6 and TRBJ1-2, the complete variable domain is DAGVTQSPTHLIKTRGQQVTLRCSPKSGHDTVSWYQQALGQGPQFIFQYYEEEERQRGNFPDRFSGHQFPNYSSELNVNALLLGDSALYLCASSLEGGSLGYTFGSGTRLTVV.

J is TRBJ1-5 and V is TRBV5-6; 8 bases align to TRBD1. The CDR3 contains 14 residues. Germline CDR1 is SGHDT and CDR2 is YYEEEE. Losses at the gene ends were 4 bases for V and 4 bases for J; bases not matched to a gene: 4. CDR3 nucleotides: TGTGCCAGCAGCGTACGGACAGGGAATCAGCCCCAGCATTTT. It encodes CASSVRTGNQPQHF.

The chain links TRBV5-4 to TRBJ1-1; a possible D gene is TRBD1 (6 bases). The CDR3 length is 15 residues. Trimming shortened V by 1 base and J by 0 bases, and 10 bases separated the two germline ends. Germline V gives CDR1 SGHNT, CDR2 YYREEE (reference sequence). As DNA, the CDR3 is TGTGCCAGCAGCTTGCTACAGGGTTTGAACACTGAAGCTTTCTTT. This gives the protein CASSLLQGLNTEAFF.

CDR3 coding DNA: TGTGCCAGCAGCCCCAGGGTTTCCAACCTTTGGGAGCAGTTCTTC. As protein: CASSPRVSNLWEQFF. The chain employs TRBV7-9 and TRBJ2-1; D is perhaps TRBD1 (5 bases). Germline V gives CDR1 SEHNR, CDR2 FQNEAQ (reference sequence). Trimming shortened V by 5 bases and J by 10 bases, and 21 bases separated the two germline ends. This CDR3 is 15 amino acids long.

The V call is TRBV10-1, the J call TRBJ1-1; D remains unclear. V was pared by 5 bases and J by 8 bases, with 15 bases between. The CDR3 extends over 13 amino acids. Germline loops: CDR1 WNHNN, CDR2 SYGVQD (reference sequence). This CDR3 is CASSTDTSPEAFF. In nucleotides, the CDR3 is TGCGCCAGCAGTACCGACACAAGTCCCGAAGCTTTCTTT.

This rearrangement joins TRBV28 to TRBJ2-1, with TRBD2 identical over 11 bases. The trim removed 2 bases at V and 4 bases at J, leaving 13 bases unmatched. This CDR3 has 19 residues. In germline, CDR1 is MDHEN, CDR2 SYDVKM. CDR3 nucleotide sequence: TGTGCCAGCAGTTTACTTCGGAAGAGGGGGACTAGCGGTTACAATGAGCAGTTCTTC. It translates to CASSLLRKRGTSGYNEQFF.

The rearrangement links TRBV6-1 to TRBJ2-4; 14 bases fit TRBD2. This CDR3 has 13 residues. Germline trimming cut 7 bases from V and 15 bases from J; bases unmatched to any gene: 8. Looked up from germline, CDR1 is MNHNS and CDR2 is SASEGT. The CDR3 reads CASIGLAGGPGYF. DNA for the CDR3: TGTGCCAGCATTGGACTAGCGGGAGGCCCGGGGTACTTC.

CDR3 sequence: CASSLEVQGANYEQYF. The DNA of the CDR3 is TGCGCCAGCAGCTTGGAGGTACAGGGGGCTAACTACGAGCAGTACTTC. The rearrangement links TRBV5-1 to TRBJ2-7, with 9 bases matching TRBD1. The V segment lost 0 bases and the J segment 3 bases; nucleotides outside the gene matches: 7. The V gene's germline CDR1 is SGHRS and CDR2 YFSETQ. The CDR3 loop spans 16 amino acids.

V is TRBV6-1 and J is TRBJ1-5, with 10 bases that match TRBD1. The CDR3 is 14 residues long. V lost 1 base and J lost 7; bases outside the gene matches: 1. The V gene's germline CDR1 is MNHNS and CDR2 SASEGT. The CDR3 nucleotides are TGTGCCAGCAGTGAAGGGACAGGGGGACAGCCCCAGCATTTT. It is translated as CASSEGTGGQPQHF.

The chain links TRBV6-4 to TRBJ2-1; TRBD2 aligns across 11 bases. V shed 7 bases, J shed 9 bases, and the junction held 8 bases outside the gene matches. This CDR3 spans 14 amino acids. The V gene's germline CDR1 is MRHNA and CDR2 SNTAGT. The CDR3 nucleotides are TGTGCCAGCACCCGGCTAGCGGGAGGAGGTGAGCAGTTCTTC. It is translated as CASTRLAGGGEQFF.

The chain couples TRBV7-9 to TRBJ1-4; D is uncertain. The CDR3 spans 13 residues. Trimming took off 5 bases at V and 4 bases at J, with 8 bases between the two ends. The germline CDR1 and CDR2 sequences are SEHNR and FQNEAQ (reference sequence). CDR3 nucleotide sequence: TGTGCCAGCAGCCCCCCCAATAATGAAAAACTGTTTTTT. Amino acid sequence: CASSPPNNEKLFF.

V gene TRBV2 combines with J gene TRBJ2-2, with TRBD1 as a possible D gene (5 bases). Trimming cost V 6 bases and J 0 bases, with 8 bases left between them. The CDR3 sequence is 14 residues long. The germline V gene has CDR1 SNHLY and CDR2 FYNNEI. This CDR3 reads CASSLTANTGELFF. CDR3 nucleotides: TGTGCCAGCAGCCTGACAGCGAACACCGGGGAGCTGTTTTTT.

V and J are TRBV5-1 and TRBJ2-7; 8 bases agree with TRBD1. The CDR3 is 16 amino acids. Germline loops: CDR1 SGHRS, CDR2 YFSETQ. Trimming at V came to 0 bases and at J to 1 base, leaving 6 bases not matched to a gene. CDR3 in amino acids: CASSLASDRASYEQYF. The CDR3 coding sequence is TGCGCCAGCAGCTTGGCCTCGGACAGGGCGTCCTACGAGCAGTACTTC.

The V call is TRBV4-1, the J call TRBJ2-1; TRBD1 might be the D (5 bases). Trimming took off 1 base at V and 0 bases at J, with 10 bases between the two ends. The germline CDR1 and CDR2 sequences are MGHRA and YSYEKL. The CDR3 contains 16 residues. The CDR3 reads CASSQGFTGSYNEQFF. CDR3 nucleotides: TGCGCCAGCAGCCAAGGATTCACAGGCTCCTACAATGAGCAGTTCTTC.